The 28 T cell receptor beta chains below were found in one sample sequenced in a study of shared clonotypes between healthy human individuals. Sequenced by immunoSEQ multiplex PCR; TCRdb stores in-frame clones only, minus some. Of fewer than 1.8 million clones listed, less than 99% are singletons. Sequencing was done on a sample of naive CD4+ T cells sorted from blood. Subset given: CD45RA+ positively selected. The receptors come from a man aged 25-45 years in good health.

The chain combines TRBV2 with TRBJ2-5; 7 nucleotides match TRBD2. V gave up 7 bases and J gave up 4 bases; unmatched junction bases: 6. From germline, CDR1 is SNHLY and CDR2 FYNNEI. The CDR3 length is 13 residues. DNA for the CDR3: TGTGCCAGCAATGCGGGAGACGGAGAGACCCAGTACTTC. Its translation is CASNAGDGETQYF. The full variable domain, in which reference TRBV2 and TRBJ2-5 provide the parts outside the CDR3, is EPEVTQTPSHQVTQMGQEVILRCVPISNHLYFYWYRQILGQKVEFLVSFYNNEISEKSEIFDDQFSVERPDGSNFTLKIRSTKLEDSAMYFCASNAGDGETQYFGPGTRLLVL.

V gene TRBV11-2 combines with J gene TRBJ2-2, with D possibly matching TRBD2 (5 bases). This CDR3 is built from 16 residues. Trimming took 1 base from V and 1 from J, leaving 10 bases between them. CDR1 is SGHAT, CDR2 FQNNGV, per germline. The chain's CDR3 is CASSLGRTQNTGELFF. The CDR3, as DNA: TGTGCCAGCAGCTTAGGCAGGACTCAGAACACCGGGGAGCTGTTTTTT.

This chain joins TRBV5-1 and TRBJ2-1; tentative D call: TRBD2 (6 bases). Deletions cut 4 bases from V and 8 bases from J, with 25 bases between. Per the germline V gene, CDR1 is SGHRS and CDR2 is YFSETQ. The CDR3 loop spans 17 amino acids. The CDR3 region is CASSPPSGREMYHEQFF. In nucleotides, the CDR3 is TGCGCCAGCAGCCCTCCTTCCGGACGGGAGATGTACCATGAGCAGTTCTTC.

V gene TRBV27 combines with J gene TRBJ2-6; 10 nucleotides line up with TRBD1. The V gene's germline CDR1 is MNHEY and CDR2 SMNVEV (reference sequence). The CDR3 loop spans 17 amino acids. V was pared by 5 bases and J by 2 bases, with 6 bases of the junction left unmatched. CDR3 bases: TGTGCCAGCAGTACAAGACAGGGGGCGCCTGGGGCCAACGTCCTGACTTTC. Protein: CASSTRQGAPGANVLTF.

The chain is built from TRBV5-4 and TRBJ2-7; D not certain. The CDR3 is made up of 12 amino acids. Germline CDR1 reads SGHNT; CDR2 reads YYREEE (reference sequence). V lost 2 bases and J lost 6, with 9 bases in between. Written as DNA, the CDR3 is TGTGCCAGCAGCTTAACGGTGGGCGAGCAGTACTTC. Encoded protein: CASSLTVGEQYF.

The chain joins TRBV4-3 to TRBJ2-3; D is possibly TRBD2 (5 bases). Germline V lookup: CDR1 LGHNA, CDR2 YSLEER. The CDR3 length is 16 residues. Between the trimmed V and J ends, which lost 2 bases and 3 bases, there was a span of 15 bases. CDR3: CASSQPGSGETDTQYF. The CDR3 DNA is TGCGCCAGCAGCCAACCGGGATCTGGAGAGACAGATACGCAGTATTTT.

The rearrangement links TRBV11-2 to TRBJ1-5, with D unresolved. V was clipped by 1 base and J by 7 bases, with 14 bases between them. The CDR3 has 15 amino acids. CDR1 and CDR2 from the germline V gene are SGHAT and FQNNGV. CDR3 DNA sequence: TGTGCCAGCAGCTTAGTAGCGACAACGCAGCAGCCCCAGCATTTT. It encodes CASSLVATTQQPQHF.

V usage is TRBV6-6 and J usage is TRBJ2-3, with D hard to call. CDR1 is MNHNY and CDR2 is SVGAGI in the germline V gene (reference sequence). V was shortened by 3 bases and J by 0 bases, with 7 bases between the two germline ends. This CDR3 region has 14 residues. The CDR3: CASSYSLSTDTQYF. The CDR3 DNA follows: TGTGCCAGCAGTTATAGTTTGAGCACAGATACGCAGTATTTT.

The genes are TRBV7-7 and TRBJ1-4; D is undetermined. This CDR3 is built from 13 residues. Germline V gene sequence: CDR1 SSHAT, CDR2 FNYEAQ (reference sequence). V dropped 1 base and J dropped 6 bases, with 6 bases sitting between them. The CDR3 is CASSLDRDEKLFF. The CDR3 DNA reads as TGTGCCAGCAGCTTAGATAGGGATGAAAAACTGTTTTTT.

The chain is built from TRBV5-1 and TRBJ2-2; 9 bases are shared with TRBD1. With 7 bases clipped from V and 4 bases from J, the junction kept 8 bases outside the gene matches. The germline gives CDR1 SGHRS, CDR2 YFSETQ. This CDR3 spans 15 amino acids. CDR3 sequence (DNA): TGCGCCAGCCTCATCGGGACAGGGCGCACCGGGGAGCTGTTTTTT. Amino acids: CASLIGTGRTGELFF. Full variable domain (missing parts from reference TRBV5-1 and TRBJ2-2): KAGVTQTPRYLIKTRGQQVTLSCSPISGHRSVSWYQQTPGQGLQFLFEYFSETQRNKGNFPGRFSGRQFSNSRSEMNVSTLELGDSALYLCASLIGTGRTGELFFGEGSRLTVL.

The chain uses TRBV28 and TRBJ2-1; 12 nucleotides align to TRBD2. Germline CDR1 is MDHEN and CDR2 is SYDVKM. The length of the CDR3 is 21 residues. The ends lost 3 bases at V and 5 bases at J; junction bases unmatched: 20. CDR3 DNA sequence: TGTGCCAGCAGTTTCTTCTCTCTGCGTTCTAGCGGGAGGGGTGGCGACAATGAGCAGTTCTTC. Translating gives CASSFFSLRSSGRGGDNEQFF.

This clone is a singleton in its sample. The J gene is TRBJ2-3, the V gene TRBV2; 8 nucleotides agree with TRBD2. Losses at the gene ends were 5 bases for V and 3 bases for J; bases not matched to a gene: 4. The CDR3 extends over 14 amino acids. CDR1 is SNHLY, CDR2 FYNNEI, per germline. CDR3 protein: CASSRAGGTDTQYF. CDR3 coding DNA: TGTGCCAGCAGTCGGGCGGGAGGAACAGATACGCAGTATTTT.

The J gene is TRBJ1-5, the V gene TRBV27; 11 bases line up with TRBD1. V shed 5 bases and J 6 bases; nucleotides not matched to a gene: 9. Germline assignment: CDR1 MNHEY and CDR2 SMNVEV (reference sequence). This CDR3 is built from 16 residues. The DNA for the CDR3 is TGTGCCAGCAGTGCCCAGGACAGGGGGCGAGGTCAGCCCCAGCATTTT. Protein: CASSAQDRGRGQPQHF.

This sequence joins TRBV18 and TRBJ2-7, with TRBD1 identical over 10 bases. Per the germline V gene, CDR1 is KGHSH and CDR2 is LQKENI. Trimming removed 3 bases from V and 8 bases from J; junction bases left unmatched: 7. This CDR3 has 14 residues. CDR3 residues: CASSPIRDRGQQYF. The CDR3 nucleotides read TGTGCCAGCTCACCGATCCGGGACAGGGGTCAGCAGTACTTC.

The chain carries TRBV28 and TRBJ2-1; the match to TRBD2 covers 10 bases. Germline CDR1 is MDHEN and CDR2 is SYDVKM. This CDR3 spans 15 amino acids. Trimming took 8 bases from V and 4 from J; bases not matched to a gene: 8. The CDR3, as DNA: TGTGCCAGCTCCCGAAGCGGGAGGGCTTACAATGAGCAGTTCTTC. It encodes CASSRSGRAYNEQFF.

The chain combines TRBV7-2 with TRBJ2-7; D is perhaps TRBD1 or TRBD2 (5 bases each). Germline V gene lookup returns CDR1 SGHTA and CDR2 FQGNSA. Deletions cut 1 base from V and 0 bases from J, with 7 bases between. This CDR3 has 14 residues. The CDR3 DNA reads TGTGCCAGCAGCTTAGTAGGGACCTCCTACGAGCAGTACTTC. Translated, it gives CASSLVGTSYEQYF.

Note on this clone: Other DNA sequences in the same sample also yield this CDR3. The V call is TRBV19, the J call TRBJ2-7; 10 positions match TRBD2. V was clipped by 4 bases and J by 2 bases; unmatched bases: 2. The CDR3 totals 14 residues. Per the germline V gene, CDR1 is LNHDA and CDR2 is SQIVND (reference sequence). CDR3 sequence: CASSRTSGAYEQYF. CDR3 sequence (DNA): TGTGCCAGTAGTAGGACTAGCGGAGCCTACGAGCAGTACTTC.

J is TRBJ1-5 and V is TRBV19, with a tentative D call TRBD1 (6 bases). CDR1 is LNHDA, CDR2 SQIVND, per germline (reference sequence). V lost 6 bases to trimming and J lost 5 bases, with 17 bases between them. The CDR3 has 15 amino acids. This CDR3 reads CASRVRRTAHQPQHF. As DNA, the CDR3 is TGTGCCAGTAGAGTTAGGCGGACAGCCCATCAGCCCCAGCATTTT.

V is TRBV5-1 and J is TRBJ2-2, with D perhaps TRBD1 (6 bases). Trimming cost V 1 base and J 1 base, with 17 bases left between them. From germline, CDR1 is SGHRS and CDR2 YFSETQ. The CDR3 covers 18 residues. CDR3 in amino acids: CASSLLLRDTLNTGELFF. DNA for the CDR3: TGCGCCAGCAGCTTGCTCCTAAGGGACACCCTGAACACCGGGGAGCTGTTTTTT.

This sequence joins TRBV19 and TRBJ1-4; 7 positions agree with TRBD1. The V gene end was trimmed by 6 bases and the J gene end by 6 bases; junction bases not matched to a gene: 7. CDR1 and CDR2 (germline): LNHDA, SQIVND (reference sequence). The CDR3 extends over 14 amino acids. The chain's CDR3 is CASRPHRGYEKLFF. In DNA form, the CDR3 reads TGTGCCAGTAGACCTCACAGGGGCTATGAAAAACTGTTTTTT.

The chain carries TRBV9 and TRBJ1-1, with D possibly TRBD1 on 5 matching bases. Germline CDR1 reads SGDLS; CDR2 reads YYNGEE. This CDR3 comprises 16 residues. Trimming took 0 bases from V and 1 from J, leaving 13 bases between them. CDR3 in amino acids: CASSVAGGAPNTEAFF. CDR3 DNA sequence: TGTGCCAGCAGCGTAGCGGGGGGAGCCCCGAACACTGAAGCTTTCTTT.

V and J are TRBV2 and TRBJ1-5, with 9 bases aligning to TRBD1. Germline values: CDR1 SNHLY, CDR2 FYNNEI. The CDR3 runs 18 residues. J lost 1 base, V lost 6 bases, and 13 bases had no gene match. CDR3 sequence: CASRHRGLQPASNQPQHF. The CDR3 nucleotides read TGTGCCAGCAGACACAGGGGGCTTCAACCCGCCAGCAATCAGCCCCAGCATTTT.

The chain uses TRBV5-1 and TRBJ1-1; TRBD1 agrees at 7 bases. The ends lost 0 bases at V and 0 bases at J; junction bases unmatched: 2. Germline values: CDR1 SGHRS, CDR2 YFSETQ. This CDR3 is 15 amino acids long. The CDR3 loop is CASSLETGVNTEAFF. The CDR3 DNA reads as TGCGCCAGCAGCTTGGAAACAGGGGTGAACACTGAAGCTTTCTTT.

The rearrangement joins TRBV11-2 to TRBJ2-5; 7 bases match TRBD1. The trim removed 6 bases at V and 5 bases at J, leaving 9 bases unmatched. The CDR3 has 14 amino acids. CDR1 SGHAT and CDR2 FQNNGV come from the germline V gene. This chain's CDR3 is CASSYTGTVETQYF. The CDR3 nucleotides are TGTGCCAGCAGTTATACCGGGACAGTGGAGACCCAGTACTTC.

The rearrangement uses TRBV5-1 and TRBJ2-5; 7 positions match TRBD1. Unmatched junction bases numbered 4, after V lost 2 bases and J lost 3 bases. The germline CDR1 and CDR2 sequences are SGHRS and YFSETQ. There are 14 residues in the CDR3. The CDR3 bases are TGCGCCAGCAGCTTCCGGGACAGAAAAGAGACCCAGTACTTC. Encoded protein: CASSFRDRKETQYF.

The chain links TRBV4-3 to TRBJ2-3; D is ambiguous. V was trimmed by 1 base and J by 2 bases, leaving 7 bases between them. Per germline, CDR1 LGHNA and CDR2 YSLEER. The CDR3 totals 14 residues. The CDR3 sequence is CASSQGALTDTQYF. CDR3 bases: TGCGCCAGCAGCCAAGGGGCCCTCACAGATACGCAGTATTTT.

This sequence joins TRBV25-1 and TRBJ2-7, with TRBD1 identical over 7 bases. Trimming took 8 bases from V and 2 from J; bases not matched to a gene: 6. The CDR3 runs 13 residues. CDR1 and CDR2 (germline): MGHDK, SYGVNS. The CDR3 coding sequence is TGTGCCAGCCAGACAGGGCCGACCTACGAGCAGTACTTC. Encoded protein: CASQTGPTYEQYF.

The chain uses TRBV6-1 and TRBJ2-1, with D possibly being TRBD2 (6 bases). The V end lost 5 bases, the J end lost 8 bases, and 19 bases lay between the germline ends. Germline V lookup: CDR1 MNHNS, CDR2 SASEGT. This CDR3 is built from 15 residues. The CDR3 reads CASSSRGTRADEQFF. The CDR3 DNA sequence: TGTGCCAGCAGTTCCCGCGGGACCCGGGCGGATGAGCAGTTCTTC.